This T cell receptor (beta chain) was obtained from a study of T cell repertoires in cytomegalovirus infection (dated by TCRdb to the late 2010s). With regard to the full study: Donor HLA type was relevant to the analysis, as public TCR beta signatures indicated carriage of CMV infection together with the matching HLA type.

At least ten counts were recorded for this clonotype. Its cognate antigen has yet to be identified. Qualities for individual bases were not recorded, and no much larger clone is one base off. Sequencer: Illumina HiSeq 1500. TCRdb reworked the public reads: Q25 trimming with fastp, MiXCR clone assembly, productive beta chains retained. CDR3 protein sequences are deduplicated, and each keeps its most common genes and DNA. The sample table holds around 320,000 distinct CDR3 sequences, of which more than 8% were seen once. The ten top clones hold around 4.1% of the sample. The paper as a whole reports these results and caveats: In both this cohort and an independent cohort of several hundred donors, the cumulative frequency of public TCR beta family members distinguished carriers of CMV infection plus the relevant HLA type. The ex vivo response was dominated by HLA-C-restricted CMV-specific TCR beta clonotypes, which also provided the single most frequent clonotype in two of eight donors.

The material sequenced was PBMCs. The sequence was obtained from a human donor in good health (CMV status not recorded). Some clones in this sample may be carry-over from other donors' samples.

The DNA is as follows: TGTGCCAGCAGCTTCTCGTCCGACAGGGGGGAGACCCAGTACTTC. It codes for CASSFSSDRGETQYF. The rearranged chain carries TRBV7-2 and TRBJ2-5, and 9 bases in between align with TRBD1. The CDR3 measures 15 amino acids from cysteine to phenylalanine. CDR3 DNA is the only sequence kept; it has 45 bases, read in frame from the first base. In the germline V gene, CDR1 corresponds to SGHTA and CDR2 to FQGNSA. Relative to germline, V is missing 3 bases and J is missing 5 bases, with 7 bases of the junction outside any gene match.